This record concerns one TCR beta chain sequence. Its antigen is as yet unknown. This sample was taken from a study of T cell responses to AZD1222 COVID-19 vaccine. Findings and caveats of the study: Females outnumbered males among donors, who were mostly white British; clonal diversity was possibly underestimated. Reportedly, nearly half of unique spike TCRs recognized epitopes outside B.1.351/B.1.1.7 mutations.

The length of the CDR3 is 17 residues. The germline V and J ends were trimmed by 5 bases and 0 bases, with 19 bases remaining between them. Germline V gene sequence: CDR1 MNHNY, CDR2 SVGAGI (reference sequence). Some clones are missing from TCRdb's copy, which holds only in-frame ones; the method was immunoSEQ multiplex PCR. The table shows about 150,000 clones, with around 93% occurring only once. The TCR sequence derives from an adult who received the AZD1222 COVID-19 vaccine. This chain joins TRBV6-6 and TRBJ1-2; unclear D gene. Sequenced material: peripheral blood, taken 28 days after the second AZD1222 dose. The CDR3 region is CASSLNLWTASNYGYTF. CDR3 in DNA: TGTGCCAGCAGTCTCAACTTGTGGACGGCTTCTAACTATGGCTACACCTTC.